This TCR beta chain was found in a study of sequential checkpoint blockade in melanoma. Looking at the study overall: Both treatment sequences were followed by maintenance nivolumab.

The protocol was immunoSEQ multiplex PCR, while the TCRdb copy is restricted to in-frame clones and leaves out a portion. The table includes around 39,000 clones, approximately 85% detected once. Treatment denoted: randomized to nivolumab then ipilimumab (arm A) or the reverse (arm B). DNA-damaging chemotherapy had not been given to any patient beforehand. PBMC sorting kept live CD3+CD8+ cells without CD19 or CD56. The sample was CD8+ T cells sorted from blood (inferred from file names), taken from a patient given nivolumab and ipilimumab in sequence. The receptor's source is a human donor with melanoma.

CDR3 sequence: CASSLGGRDNQPQHF. The CDR3 nucleotides are TGTGCCAGCAGCTTGGGGGGCAGGGACAATCAGCCCCAGCATTTT. The rearrangement uses TRBV5-8 and TRBJ1-5; tentatively, D is TRBD1 (5 bases). The germline gives CDR1 SGHTS, CDR2 YDEGEE. Trimming left V 0 bases short and J 3 bases short, with 10 bases between. The CDR3 is 15 amino acids.